This T cell receptor beta chain came from a study of T-cell memory formation after mild COVID-19 (dated by TCRdb to the early 2020s). Looking at the study overall: Most TCR sequence clusters were specific to one of the two donors. T-cell clones expanding and contracting after mild COVID-19 in two donors were tracked by longitudinal TCRalpha and TCRbeta repertoire sequencing. Two young, previously healthy adult volunteers made up the cohort, one male and one female.

Sequencing was carried out with an Illumina NovaSeq 6000. TCRalpha and TCRbeta cDNA libraries were built by 5'RACE with constant-segment primers, adding sample barcodes and unique molecular identifiers. RNA was extracted from every sample with Trizol reagent. Library amplification was performed in two PCR steps, and a second sample barcode and Illumina TruSeq adapters were introduced in the second step. The libraries were sequenced on an Illumina NovaSeq using 2 x 150 bp paired-end reads. The authors processed their data as follows. Demultiplexing of reads and collapsing into UMI-guided consensus sequences were performed with migec v1.2.7. With mixcr v2.1.11, UMI consensuses were aligned to TRA and TRB V and J templates and assembled into clonotypes. A clonotype was counted as expanded or contracted only if both edgeR and NoisET called the change significant, with noise models trained on biological replicates. For edgeR calls, the cutoffs were a false discovery rate-adjusted p below 0.01 and a log2 fold-change threshold of 1. As an exploratory analysis of dynamics, max-normalized trajectories of the 1000 most abundant clonotypes were examined with PCA combined with hierarchical clustering. Each responding clone was given a CD4 or CD8 phenotype based on the CD4+ and CD8+ repertoires, which had been sequenced separately. Through fastp at Q25 and MiXCR, TCRdb rebuilt clones from the public reads, retaining in-frame beta chains. Duplicate CDR3 protein sequences are folded into a single record with the most common DNA and genes. These V and J calls rely on TCRdb rather than the paper's analysis. Across this sample there are fewer than 350,000 distinct CDR3 sequences, with roughly 15% seen only once. Jointly, the top ten make up approximately 20% of the sample.

This clonotype was seen at least ten times. Its antigen remains undetermined. Base qualities are missing; no much larger clone stands one base away. The germline V gene yields MNHEY for CDR1 and SVGEGT for CDR2. V lost 2 bases and J lost 1 base; the stretch between them is 5 bases long. Including cysteine and phenylalanine, the CDR3 has 13 amino acids. Of all the DNA, just the CDR3 is kept, 39 bases in frame from base 1. Findings and caveats that apply to the study as a whole: Balanced CD4/CD8 phenotypes were observed for clones contracting from day 15 to 85, whereas a bias towards CD4+ was observed for a second wave of clones expanding from day 15 to 37. The study included only a couple of mild cases, and larger cohorts that include severe cases with pre-infection samples were judged to be necessary. The second-wave clones that peaked on day 37 were not confirmed to be SARS-CoV-2 specific. Contracting CD4+ clones were found mainly in CM and EM memory subsets, while CD8+ clones were enriched in EMRA. Some responding clones were found in pre-infection memory, which suggests that pre-existing cross-reactive memory T cells took part in the SARS-CoV-2 response.

Ficoll-Paque density gradient centrifugation was used to isolate PBMCs. Material for sequencing was PBMCs or a T cell subset sorted from them (not recorded which). This TCR came from a man younger than 30 who had mild COVID-19 (a few samples of this study predate the infection). The sample titles of this study are shuffled in the database, so cell type and time point are left out; the donor was told from shared clones. The chain employs TRBV6-2 or TRBV6-3 and TRBJ1-1; the D segment cannot be called with confidence. The CDR3 region: CASSYNTNTEAFF. The nucleotide sequence is TGTGCCAGCAGTTACAATACGAACACTGAAGCTTTCTTT.